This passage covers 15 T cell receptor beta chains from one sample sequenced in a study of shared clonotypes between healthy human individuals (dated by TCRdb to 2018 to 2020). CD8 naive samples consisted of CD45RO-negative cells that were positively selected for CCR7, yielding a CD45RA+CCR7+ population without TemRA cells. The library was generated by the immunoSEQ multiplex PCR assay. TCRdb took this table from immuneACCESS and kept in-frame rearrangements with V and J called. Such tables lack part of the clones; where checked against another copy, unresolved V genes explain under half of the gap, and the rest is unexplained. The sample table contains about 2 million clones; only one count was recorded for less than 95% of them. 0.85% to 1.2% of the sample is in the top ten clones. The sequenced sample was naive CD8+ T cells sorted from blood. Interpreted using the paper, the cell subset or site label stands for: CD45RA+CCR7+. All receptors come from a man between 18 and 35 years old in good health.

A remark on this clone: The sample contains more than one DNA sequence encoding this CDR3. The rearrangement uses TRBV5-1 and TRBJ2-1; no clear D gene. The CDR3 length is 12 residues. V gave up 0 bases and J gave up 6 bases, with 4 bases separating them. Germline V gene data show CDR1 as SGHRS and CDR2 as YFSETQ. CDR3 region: CASSLAGNEQFF. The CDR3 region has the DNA TGCGCCAGCAGCTTGGCTGGCAATGAGCAGTTCTTC.

The CDR3, as DNA: TGCGCCAGCAGCTTTCGGACAGGGCGGAACACTGAAGCTTTCTTT. Protein product: CASSFRTGRNTEAFF. The V and J genes are TRBV5-1 and TRBJ1-1; 8 nucleotides line up with TRBD1. The CDR3 totals 15 residues. Germline CDR1 reads SGHRS; CDR2 reads YFSETQ. Trimming at V came to 2 bases and at J to 1 base, leaving 4 bases not matched to a gene.

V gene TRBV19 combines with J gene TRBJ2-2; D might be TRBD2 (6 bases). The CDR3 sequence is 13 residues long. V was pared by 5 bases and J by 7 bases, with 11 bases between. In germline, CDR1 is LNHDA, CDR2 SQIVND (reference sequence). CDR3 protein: CASSGGNYGELFF. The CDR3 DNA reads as TGTGCCAGTAGTGGGGGGAATTACGGGGAGCTGTTTTTT. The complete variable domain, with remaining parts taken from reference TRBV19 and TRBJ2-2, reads DGGITQSPKYLFRKEGQNVTLSCEQNLNHDAMYWYRQDPGQGLRLIYYSQIVNDFQKGDIAEGYSVSREKKESFPLTVTSAQKNPTAFYLCASSGGNYGELFFGEGSRLTVL.

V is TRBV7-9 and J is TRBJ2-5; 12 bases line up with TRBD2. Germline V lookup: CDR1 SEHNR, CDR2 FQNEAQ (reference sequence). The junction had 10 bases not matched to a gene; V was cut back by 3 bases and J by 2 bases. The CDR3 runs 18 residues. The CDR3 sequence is CASSLRLAGDPDQETQYF. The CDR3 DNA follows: TGTGCCAGCAGCTTGAGACTAGCGGGGGACCCCGATCAAGAGACCCAGTACTTC.

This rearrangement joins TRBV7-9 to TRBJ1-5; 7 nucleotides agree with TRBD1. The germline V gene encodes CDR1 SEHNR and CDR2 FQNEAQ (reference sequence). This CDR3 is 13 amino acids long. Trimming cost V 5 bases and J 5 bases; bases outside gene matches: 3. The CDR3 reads CASSGDRDQPQHF. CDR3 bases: TGTGCCAGCAGCGGAGACAGGGATCAGCCCCAGCATTTT.

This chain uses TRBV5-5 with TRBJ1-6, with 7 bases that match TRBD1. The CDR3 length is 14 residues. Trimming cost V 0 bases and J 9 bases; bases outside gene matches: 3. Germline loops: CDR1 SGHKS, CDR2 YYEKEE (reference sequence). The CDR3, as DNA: TGTGCCAGCAGCTTGGGACAGGGAGGTTCACCCCTCCACTTT. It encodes CASSLGQGGSPLHF.

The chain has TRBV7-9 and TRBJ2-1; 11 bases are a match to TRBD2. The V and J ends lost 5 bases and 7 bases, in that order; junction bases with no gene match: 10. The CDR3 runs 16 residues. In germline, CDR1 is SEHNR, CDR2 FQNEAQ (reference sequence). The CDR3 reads CASSLPRGLAENEQFF. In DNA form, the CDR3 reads TGTGCCAGCAGCCTCCCCCGGGGACTAGCGGAGAATGAGCAGTTCTTC.

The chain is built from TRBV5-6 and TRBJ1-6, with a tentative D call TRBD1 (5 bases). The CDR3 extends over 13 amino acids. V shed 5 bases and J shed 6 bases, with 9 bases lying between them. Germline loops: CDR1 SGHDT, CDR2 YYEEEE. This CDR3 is CASRRQPNSPLHF. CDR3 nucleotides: TGTGCCAGCAGGAGACAGCCTAATTCACCCCTCCACTTT.

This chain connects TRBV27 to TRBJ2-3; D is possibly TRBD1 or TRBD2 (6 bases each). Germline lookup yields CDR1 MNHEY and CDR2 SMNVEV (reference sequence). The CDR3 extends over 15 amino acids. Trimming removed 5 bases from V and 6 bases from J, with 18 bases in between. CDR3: CASSPRVGGKDTQYF. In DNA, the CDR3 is TGTGCCAGCAGTCCCCGGGTCGGGGGCAAGGATACGCAGTATTTT.

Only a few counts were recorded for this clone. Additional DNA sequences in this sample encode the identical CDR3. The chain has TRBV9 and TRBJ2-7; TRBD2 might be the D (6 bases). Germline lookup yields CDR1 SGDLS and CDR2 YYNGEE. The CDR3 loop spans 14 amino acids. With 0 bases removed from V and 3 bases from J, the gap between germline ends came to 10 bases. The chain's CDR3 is CASSVAAGNYEQYF. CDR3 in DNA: TGTGCCAGCAGCGTAGCTGCGGGGAACTACGAGCAGTACTTC. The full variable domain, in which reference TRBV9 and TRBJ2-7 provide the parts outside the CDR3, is DSGVTQTPKHLITATGQRVTLRCSPRSGDLSVYWYQQSLDQGLQFLIQYYNGEERAKGNILERFSAQQFPDLHSELNLSSLELGDSALYFCASSVAAGNYEQYFGPGTRLTVT.

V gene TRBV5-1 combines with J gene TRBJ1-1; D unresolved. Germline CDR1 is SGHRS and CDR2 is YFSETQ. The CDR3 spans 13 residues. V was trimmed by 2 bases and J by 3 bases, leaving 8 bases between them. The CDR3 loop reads CASSLYEHTEAFF. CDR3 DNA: TGCGCCAGCAGCTTATATGAGCACACTGAAGCTTTCTTT.

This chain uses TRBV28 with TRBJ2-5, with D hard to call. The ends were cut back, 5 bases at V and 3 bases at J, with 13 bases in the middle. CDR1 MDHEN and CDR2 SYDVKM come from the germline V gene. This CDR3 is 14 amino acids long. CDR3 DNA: TGTGCCAGCAGTAGGAGCCTGGGCAAAGAGACCCAGTACTTC. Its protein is CASSRSLGKETQYF. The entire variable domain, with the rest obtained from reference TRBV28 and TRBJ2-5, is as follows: DVKVTQSSRYLVKRTGEKVFLECVQDMDHENMFWYRQDPGLGLRLIYFSYDVKMKEKGDIPEGYSVSREKKERFSLILESASTNQTSMYLCASSRSLGKETQYFGPGTRLLVL.

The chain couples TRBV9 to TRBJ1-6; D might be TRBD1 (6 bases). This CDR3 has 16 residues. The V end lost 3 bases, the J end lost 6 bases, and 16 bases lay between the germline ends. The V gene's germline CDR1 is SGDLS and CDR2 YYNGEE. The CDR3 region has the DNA TGTGCCAGCAGCGATACCGCACAGGGAACTAATTCACCCCTCCACTTT. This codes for CASSDTAQGTNSPLHF.

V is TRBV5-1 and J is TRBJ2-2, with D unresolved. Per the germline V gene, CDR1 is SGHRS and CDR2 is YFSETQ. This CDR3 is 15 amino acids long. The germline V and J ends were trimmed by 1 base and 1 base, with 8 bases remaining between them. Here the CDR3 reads CASSLLIVNTGELFF. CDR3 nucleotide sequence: TGCGCCAGCAGCTTGCTGATTGTGAACACCGGGGAGCTGTTTTTT.

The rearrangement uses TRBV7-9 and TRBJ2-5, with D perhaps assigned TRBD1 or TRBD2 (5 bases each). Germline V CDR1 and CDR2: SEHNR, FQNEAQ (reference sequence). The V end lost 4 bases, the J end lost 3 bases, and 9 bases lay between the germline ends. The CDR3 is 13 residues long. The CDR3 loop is CASSWGIEETQYF. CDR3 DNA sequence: TGTGCCAGCAGCTGGGGGATAGAAGAGACCCAGTACTTC. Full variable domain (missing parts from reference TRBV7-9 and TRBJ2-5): DTGVSQNPRHKITKRGQNVTFRCDPISEHNRLYWYRQTLGQGPEFLTYFQNEAQLEKSRLLSDRFSAERPKGSFSTLEIQRTEQGDSAMYLCASSWGIEETQYFGPGTRLLVL.